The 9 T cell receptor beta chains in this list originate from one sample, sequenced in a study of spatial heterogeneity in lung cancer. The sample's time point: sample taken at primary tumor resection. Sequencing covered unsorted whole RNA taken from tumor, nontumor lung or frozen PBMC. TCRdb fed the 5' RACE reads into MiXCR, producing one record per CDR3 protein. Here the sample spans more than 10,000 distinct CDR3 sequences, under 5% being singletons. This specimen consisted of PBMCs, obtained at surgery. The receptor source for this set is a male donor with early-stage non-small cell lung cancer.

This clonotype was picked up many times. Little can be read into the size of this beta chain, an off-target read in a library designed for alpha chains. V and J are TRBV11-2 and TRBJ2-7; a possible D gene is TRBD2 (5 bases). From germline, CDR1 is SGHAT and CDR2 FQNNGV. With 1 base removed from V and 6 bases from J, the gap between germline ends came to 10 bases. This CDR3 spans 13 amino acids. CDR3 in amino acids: CASSLAGSAEQYF. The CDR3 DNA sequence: TGTGCCAGCAGCTTAGCGGGTAGCGCCGAGCAGTACTTC.

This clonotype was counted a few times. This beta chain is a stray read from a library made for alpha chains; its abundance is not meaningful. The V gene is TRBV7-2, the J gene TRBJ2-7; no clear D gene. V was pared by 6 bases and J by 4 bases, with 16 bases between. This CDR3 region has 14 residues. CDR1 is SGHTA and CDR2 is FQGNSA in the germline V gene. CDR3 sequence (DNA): TGTGCCAGCAGTCGACCCAACATGGGGTACGAGCAGTACTTC. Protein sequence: CASSRPNMGYEQYF.

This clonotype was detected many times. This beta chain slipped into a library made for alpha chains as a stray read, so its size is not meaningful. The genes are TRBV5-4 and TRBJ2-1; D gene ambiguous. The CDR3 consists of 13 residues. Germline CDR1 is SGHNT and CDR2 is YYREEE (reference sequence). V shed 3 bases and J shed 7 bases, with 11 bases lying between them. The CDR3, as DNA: TGTGCCAGCAGCTCCCAGCAAGGGAATGAGCAGTTCTTC. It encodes CASSSQQGNEQFF.

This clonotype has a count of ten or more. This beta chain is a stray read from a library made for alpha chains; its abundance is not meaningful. As DNA, the CDR3 is TGTGCCAGCAGCTTCAACAGCCAAGAGACCCAGTACTTC. Its translation is CASSFNSQETQYF. This chain joins TRBV11-3 and TRBJ2-5; D is ambiguous. The V end lost 3 bases, the J end lost 1 base, and 6 bases lay between the germline ends. Germline V CDR1 and CDR2: SGHNT, YENEEA. The CDR3 extends over 13 amino acids.

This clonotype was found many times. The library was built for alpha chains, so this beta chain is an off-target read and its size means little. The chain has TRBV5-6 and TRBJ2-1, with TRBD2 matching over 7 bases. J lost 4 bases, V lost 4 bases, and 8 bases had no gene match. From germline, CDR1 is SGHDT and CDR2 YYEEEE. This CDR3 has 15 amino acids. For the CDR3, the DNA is TGTGCCAGCAGCCGTGGGACTACCGTATACAATGAGCAGTTCTTC. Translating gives CASSRGTTVYNEQFF.

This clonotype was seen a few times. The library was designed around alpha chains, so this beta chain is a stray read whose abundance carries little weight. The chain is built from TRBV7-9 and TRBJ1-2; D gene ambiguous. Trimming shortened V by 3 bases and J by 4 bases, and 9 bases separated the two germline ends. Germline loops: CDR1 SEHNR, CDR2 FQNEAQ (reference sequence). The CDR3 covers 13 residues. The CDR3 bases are TGTGCCAGCAGCTTTACAACAGCCTATGGCTACACCTTC. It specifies CASSFTTAYGYTF.

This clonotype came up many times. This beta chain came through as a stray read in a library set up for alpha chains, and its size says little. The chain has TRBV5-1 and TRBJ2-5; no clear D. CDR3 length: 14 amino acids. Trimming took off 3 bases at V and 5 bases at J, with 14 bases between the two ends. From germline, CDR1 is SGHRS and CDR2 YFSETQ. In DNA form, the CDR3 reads TGCGCCAGCAGCTCGATACCAAGTGGGGAGACCCAGTACTTC. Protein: CASSSIPSGETQYF.

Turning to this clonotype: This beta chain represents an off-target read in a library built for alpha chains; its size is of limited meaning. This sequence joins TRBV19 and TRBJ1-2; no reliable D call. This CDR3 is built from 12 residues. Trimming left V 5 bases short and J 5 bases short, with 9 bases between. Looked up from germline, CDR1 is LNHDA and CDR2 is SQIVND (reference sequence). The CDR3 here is CASSVRDYGYTF. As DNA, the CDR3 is TGTGCCAGTAGTGTCCGGGATTATGGCTACACCTTC.

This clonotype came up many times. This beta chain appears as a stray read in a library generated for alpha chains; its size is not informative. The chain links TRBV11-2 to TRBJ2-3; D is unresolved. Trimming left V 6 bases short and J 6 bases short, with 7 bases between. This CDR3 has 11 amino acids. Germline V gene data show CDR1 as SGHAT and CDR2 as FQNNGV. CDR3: CASSGGDTQYF. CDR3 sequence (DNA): TGTGCCAGCAGTGGTGGGGATACGCAGTATTTT.